This T cell receptor (beta chain) is drawn from a study of OX40 agonist ivuxolimab in advanced cancers. Repertoires were generated with immunoSEQ multiplex PCR, while TCRdb's copy carries only in-frame clones and drops some. The table includes 63,000 or so clones, around 88% detected once. V was cut by 7 bases and J by 1 base, with 10 bases left in between. The germline CDR1 and CDR2 sequences are SNHLY and FYNNEI. CDR3 length: 13 residues. The chain combines TRBV2 with TRBJ1-1, with no clear D. This specimen consisted of CD4+ or CD8+ T cells sorted from blood, obtained in a trial of the OX40 agonist ivuxolimab. The receptor was derived from an adult with an advanced solid tumor such as melanoma, head and neck, liver or kidney cancer. In nucleotides, the CDR3 is TGTGCCAGCACCAAGGAGAGGAACACTGAAGCTTTCTTT. This encodes CASTKERNTEAFF.